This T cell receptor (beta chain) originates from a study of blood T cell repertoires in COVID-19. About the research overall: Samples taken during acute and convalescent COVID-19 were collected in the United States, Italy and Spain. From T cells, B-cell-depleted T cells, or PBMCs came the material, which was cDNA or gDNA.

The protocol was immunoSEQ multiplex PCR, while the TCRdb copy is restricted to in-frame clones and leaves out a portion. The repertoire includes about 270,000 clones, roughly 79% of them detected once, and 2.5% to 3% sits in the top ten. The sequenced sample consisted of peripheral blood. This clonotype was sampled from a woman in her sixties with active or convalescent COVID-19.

The DNA for the CDR3 is TGTGCCTGGGGACATCCCCGGGACAGGGGGGGTGCCGACACTGAAGCTTTCTTT. It specifies CAWGHPRDRGGADTEAFF. The rearrangement uses TRBV30 and TRBJ1-1; 11 bases map to TRBD1. CDR3 size: 18 residues. Trimming cost V 5 bases and J 3 bases; bases outside gene matches: 17. Germline V CDR1 and CDR2: GTSNPN, SVGIG (reference sequence).